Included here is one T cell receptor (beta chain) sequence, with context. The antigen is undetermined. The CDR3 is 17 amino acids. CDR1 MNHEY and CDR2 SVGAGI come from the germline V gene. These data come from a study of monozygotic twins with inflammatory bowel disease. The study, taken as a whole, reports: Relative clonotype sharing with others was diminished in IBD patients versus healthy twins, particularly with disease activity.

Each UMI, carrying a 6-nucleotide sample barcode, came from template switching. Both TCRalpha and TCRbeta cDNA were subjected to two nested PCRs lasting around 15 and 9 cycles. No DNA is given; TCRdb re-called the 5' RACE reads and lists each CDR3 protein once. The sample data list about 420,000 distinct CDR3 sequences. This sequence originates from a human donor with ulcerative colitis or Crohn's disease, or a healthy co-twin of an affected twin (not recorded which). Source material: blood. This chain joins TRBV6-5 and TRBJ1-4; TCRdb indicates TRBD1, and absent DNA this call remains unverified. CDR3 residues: CASSYSKKGGPNEKLFF.